The entry below gives a single T cell receptor beta chain sequence along with its context. The antigen is not known. In the same sample, other DNA sequences code for this CDR3. Following RNA extraction, reverse transcription yielded cDNA that acted as the sequencing template. The data were produced by immunoSEQ multiplex PCR, yet TCRdb's version contains in-frame clones alone and is incomplete. The data show 210,000 or so clones, approximately 72% seen once. This record comes from a study of CD8+ T cells in alopecia areata. Whole-study context: The protocol delivered tofacitinib for 6 to 18 months, then withdrew it for 6 months. The study, taken as a whole, reports: TCR sharing across patients was less clear than in mice, possibly HLA-related. Researchers report lesional scalp, most notably alopecia totalis/universalis, outstripped normal scalp in clonality.

Treatment in this sample: oral pan-JAK inhibitor, 5-10 mg twice daily. Samples from alopecia areata patients were lesional scalp punch biopsies and peripheral blood. The CDR3 spans 11 residues. CDR1 and CDR2 from the germline V gene are SGHDT and YYEEEE. V lost 0 bases, J lost 3 bases, and 1 base lay in between. The chain is built from TRBV5-6 and TRBJ2-7; D uncertain. This sequence was found in a human donor with alopecia areata. Here the sequenced sample was CD4+ T cells sorted from blood, taken at week 44, from a patient treated with tofacitinib. The CDR3 is CASSLGYEQYF. The CDR3 DNA sequence: TGTGCCAGCAGCTTGGGCTACGAGCAGTACTTC.